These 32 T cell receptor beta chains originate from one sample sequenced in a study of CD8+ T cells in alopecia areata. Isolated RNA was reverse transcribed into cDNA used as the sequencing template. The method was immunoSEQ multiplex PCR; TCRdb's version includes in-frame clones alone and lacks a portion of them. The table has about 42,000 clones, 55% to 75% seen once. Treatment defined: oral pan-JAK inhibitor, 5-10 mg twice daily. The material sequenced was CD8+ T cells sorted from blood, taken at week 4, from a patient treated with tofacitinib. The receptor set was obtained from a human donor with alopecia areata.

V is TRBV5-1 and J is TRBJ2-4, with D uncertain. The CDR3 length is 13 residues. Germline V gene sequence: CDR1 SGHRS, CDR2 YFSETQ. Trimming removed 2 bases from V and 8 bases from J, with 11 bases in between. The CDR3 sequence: CASSFRSDDIQYF. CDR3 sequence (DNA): TGCGCCAGCAGCTTTAGGTCGGACGACATTCAGTACTTC.

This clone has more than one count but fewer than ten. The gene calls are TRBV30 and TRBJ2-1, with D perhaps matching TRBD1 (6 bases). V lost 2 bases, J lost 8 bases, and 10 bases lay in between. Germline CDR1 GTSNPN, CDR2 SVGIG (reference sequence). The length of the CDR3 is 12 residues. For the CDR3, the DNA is TGTGCCTGGAGTATGGGGGCGGATGAGCAGTTCTTC. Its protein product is CAWSMGADEQFF.

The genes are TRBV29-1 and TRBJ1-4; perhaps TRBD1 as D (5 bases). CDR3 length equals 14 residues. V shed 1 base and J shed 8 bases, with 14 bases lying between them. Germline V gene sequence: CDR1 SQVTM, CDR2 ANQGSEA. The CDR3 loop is CSVEGGLQNEKLFF. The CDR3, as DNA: TGCAGCGTTGAAGGGGGCCTACAGAACGAAAAACTGTTTTTT.

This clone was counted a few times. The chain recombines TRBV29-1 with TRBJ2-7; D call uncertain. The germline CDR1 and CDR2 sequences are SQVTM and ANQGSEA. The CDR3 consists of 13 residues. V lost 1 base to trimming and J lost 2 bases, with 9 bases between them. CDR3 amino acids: CSVEVADTYEQYF. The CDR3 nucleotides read TGCAGCGTTGAAGTGGCAGATACCTACGAGCAGTACTTC.

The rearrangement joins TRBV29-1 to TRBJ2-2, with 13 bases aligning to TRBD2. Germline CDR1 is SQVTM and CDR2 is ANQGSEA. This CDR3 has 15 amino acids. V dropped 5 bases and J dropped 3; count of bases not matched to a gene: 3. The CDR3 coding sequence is TGCAGCGTTCTCGGACTAGCGGGGGACACCGGGGAGCTGTTTTTT. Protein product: CSVLGLAGDTGELFF.

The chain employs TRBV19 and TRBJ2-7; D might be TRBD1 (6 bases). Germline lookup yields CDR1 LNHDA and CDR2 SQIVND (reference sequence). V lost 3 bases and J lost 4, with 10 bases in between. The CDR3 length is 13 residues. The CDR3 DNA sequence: TGTGCCAGTAGTATCGGACAGAATTACGAGCAGTACTTC. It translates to CASSIGQNYEQYF.

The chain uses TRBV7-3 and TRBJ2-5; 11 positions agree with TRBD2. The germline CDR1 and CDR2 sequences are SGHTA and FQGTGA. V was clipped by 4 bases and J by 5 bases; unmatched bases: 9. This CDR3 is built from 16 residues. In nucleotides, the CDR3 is TGTGCCAGCAGCTACCTAGCGGGGGGACCCCTGGAGACCCAGTACTTC. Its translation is CASSYLAGGPLETQYF.

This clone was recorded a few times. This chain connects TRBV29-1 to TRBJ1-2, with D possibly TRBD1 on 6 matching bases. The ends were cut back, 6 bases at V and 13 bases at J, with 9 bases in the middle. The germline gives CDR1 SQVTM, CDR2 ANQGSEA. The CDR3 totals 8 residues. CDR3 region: CSVTGPTF. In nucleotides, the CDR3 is TGCAGCGTGACAGGCCCCACCTTC.

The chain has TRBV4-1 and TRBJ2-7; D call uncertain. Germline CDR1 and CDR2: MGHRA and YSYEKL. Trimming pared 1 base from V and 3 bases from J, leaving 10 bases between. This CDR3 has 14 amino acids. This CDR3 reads CASSQGIGDYEQYF. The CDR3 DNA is TGCGCCAGCAGCCAAGGAATCGGAGACTACGAGCAGTACTTC.

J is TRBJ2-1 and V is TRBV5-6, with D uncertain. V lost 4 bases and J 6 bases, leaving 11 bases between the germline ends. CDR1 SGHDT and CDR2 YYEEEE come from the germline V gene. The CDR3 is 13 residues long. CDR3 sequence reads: CASSLPRSNEQFF. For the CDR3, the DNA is TGTGCCAGCAGCCTGCCCCGGAGCAATGAGCAGTTCTTC.

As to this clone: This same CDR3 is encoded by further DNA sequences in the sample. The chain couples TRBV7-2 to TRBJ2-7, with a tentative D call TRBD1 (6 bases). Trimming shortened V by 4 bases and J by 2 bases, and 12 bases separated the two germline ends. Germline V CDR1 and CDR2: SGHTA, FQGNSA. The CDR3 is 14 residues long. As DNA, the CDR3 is TGTGCCAGCAGCTCGGGTACAGGGCCCTACGAGCAGTACTTC. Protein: CASSSGTGPYEQYF.

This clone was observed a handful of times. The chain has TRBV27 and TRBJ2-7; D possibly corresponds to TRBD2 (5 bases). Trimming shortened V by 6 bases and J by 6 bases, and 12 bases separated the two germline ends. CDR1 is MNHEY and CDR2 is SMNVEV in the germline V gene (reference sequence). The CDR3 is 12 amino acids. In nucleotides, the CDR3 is TGTGCCAGCAGCATGGGTGGGAGCGAGCAGTACTTC. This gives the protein CASSMGGSEQYF.

CDR3 coding DNA: TGTGCCTGGAGTACAGGGGACCGAAGGAATGAGCAGTTCTTC. Translation: CAWSTGDRRNEQFF. The chain is built from TRBV30 and TRBJ2-1, with TRBD1 identical over 7 bases. CDR3 length equals 14 residues. Germline V gives CDR1 GTSNPN, CDR2 SVGIG (reference sequence). The junction had 8 bases not matched to a gene; V was cut back by 2 bases and J by 7 bases.

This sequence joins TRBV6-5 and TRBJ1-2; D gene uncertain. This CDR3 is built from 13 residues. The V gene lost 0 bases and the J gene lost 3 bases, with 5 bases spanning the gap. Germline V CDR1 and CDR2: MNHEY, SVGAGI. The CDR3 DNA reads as TGTGCCAGCAGTTACTCGTACGACTATGGCTACACCTTC. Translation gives CASSYSYDYGYTF.

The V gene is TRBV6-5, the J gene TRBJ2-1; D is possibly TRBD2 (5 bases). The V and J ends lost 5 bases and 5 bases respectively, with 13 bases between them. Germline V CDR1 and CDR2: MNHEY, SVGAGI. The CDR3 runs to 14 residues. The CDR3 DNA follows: TGTGCCAGCAGTATTCAATGGGGAGACAATGAGCAGTTCTTC. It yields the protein CASSIQWGDNEQFF.

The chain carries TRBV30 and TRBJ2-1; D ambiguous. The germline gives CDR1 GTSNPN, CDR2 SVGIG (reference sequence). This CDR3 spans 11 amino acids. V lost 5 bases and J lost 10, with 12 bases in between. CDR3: CAWEDSNEQFF. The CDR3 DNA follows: TGTGCCTGGGAAGACTCTAACGAGCAGTTCTTC.

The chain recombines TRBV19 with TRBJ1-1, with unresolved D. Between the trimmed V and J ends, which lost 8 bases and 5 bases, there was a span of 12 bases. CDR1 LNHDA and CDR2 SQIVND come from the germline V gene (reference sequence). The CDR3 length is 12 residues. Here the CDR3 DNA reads TGTGCCAGTTCGGTGGGGAAGACTGAAGCTTTCTTT. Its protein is CASSVGKTEAFF.

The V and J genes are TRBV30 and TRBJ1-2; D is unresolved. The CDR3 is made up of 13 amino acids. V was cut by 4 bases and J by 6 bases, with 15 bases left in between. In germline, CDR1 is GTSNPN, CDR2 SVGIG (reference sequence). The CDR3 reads CAWNTAAGNGYTF. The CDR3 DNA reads TGTGCCTGGAATACAGCCGCCGGGAATGGCTACACCTTC.

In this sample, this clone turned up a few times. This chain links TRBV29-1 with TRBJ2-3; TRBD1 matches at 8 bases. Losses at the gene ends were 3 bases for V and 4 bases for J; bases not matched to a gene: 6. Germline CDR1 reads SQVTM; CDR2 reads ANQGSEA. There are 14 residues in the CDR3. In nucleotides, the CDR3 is TGCAGCGTTGAGACAGGGGATGGGTCAGATACGCAGTATTTT. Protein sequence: CSVETGDGSDTQYF.

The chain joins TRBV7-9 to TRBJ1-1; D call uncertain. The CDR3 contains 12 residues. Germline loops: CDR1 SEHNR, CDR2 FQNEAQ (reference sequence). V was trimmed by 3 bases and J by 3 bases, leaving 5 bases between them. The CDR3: CASSLAYTEAFF. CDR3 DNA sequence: TGTGCCAGCAGCTTGGCTTACACTGAAGCTTTCTTT.

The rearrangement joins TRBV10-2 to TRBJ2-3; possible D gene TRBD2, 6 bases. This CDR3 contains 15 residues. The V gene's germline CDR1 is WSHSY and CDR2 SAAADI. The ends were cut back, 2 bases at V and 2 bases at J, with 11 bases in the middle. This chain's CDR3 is CASSETSLNTDTQYF. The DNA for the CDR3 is TGCGCCAGCAGTGAGACTAGCCTGAACACAGATACGCAGTATTTT.

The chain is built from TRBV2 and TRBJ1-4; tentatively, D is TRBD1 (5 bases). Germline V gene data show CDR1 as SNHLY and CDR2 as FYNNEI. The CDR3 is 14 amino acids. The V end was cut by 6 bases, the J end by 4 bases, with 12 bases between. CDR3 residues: CASSLGTGNEKLFF. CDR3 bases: TGTGCCAGCAGCCTGGGGACGGGTAATGAAAAACTGTTTTTT.

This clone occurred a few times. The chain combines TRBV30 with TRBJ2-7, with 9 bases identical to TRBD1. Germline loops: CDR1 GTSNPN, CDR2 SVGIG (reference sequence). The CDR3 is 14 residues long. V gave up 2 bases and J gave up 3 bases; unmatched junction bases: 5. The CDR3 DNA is TGTGCCTGGAGTCTAGGACAGGGGATCTACGAGCAGTACTTC. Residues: CAWSLGQGIYEQYF.

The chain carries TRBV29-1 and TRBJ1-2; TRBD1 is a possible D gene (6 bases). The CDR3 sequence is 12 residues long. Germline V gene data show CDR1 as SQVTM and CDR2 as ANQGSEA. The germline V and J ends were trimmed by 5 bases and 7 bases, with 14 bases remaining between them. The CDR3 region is CSVPGDIGGYTF. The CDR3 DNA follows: TGCAGCGTTCCAGGGGATATCGGTGGCTACACCTTC.

The CDR3 sequence is CASSFSSYEQYF. The CDR3 DNA reads as TGTGCCAGCAGCTTTAGCTCCTACGAGCAGTACTTC. This chain connects TRBV7-9 to TRBJ2-7; D uncertain. Trimming shortened V by 3 bases and J by 0 bases, and 3 bases separated the two germline ends. This CDR3 has 12 amino acids. CDR1 and CDR2 from the germline V gene are SEHNR and FQNEAQ (reference sequence).

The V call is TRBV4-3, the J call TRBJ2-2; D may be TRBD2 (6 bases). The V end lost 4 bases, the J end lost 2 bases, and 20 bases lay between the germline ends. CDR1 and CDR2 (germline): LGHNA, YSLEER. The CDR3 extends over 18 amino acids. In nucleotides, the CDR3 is TGCGCCAGCAGCCCGAAGGGTAGTGGGACTCCAAACACCGGGGAGCTGTTTTTT. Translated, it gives CASSPKGSGTPNTGELFF.

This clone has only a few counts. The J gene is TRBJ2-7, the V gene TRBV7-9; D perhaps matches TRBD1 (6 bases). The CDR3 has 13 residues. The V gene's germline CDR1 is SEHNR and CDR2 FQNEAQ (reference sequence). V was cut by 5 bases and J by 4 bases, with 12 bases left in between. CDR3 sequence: CASSQTGTYEQYF. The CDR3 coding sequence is TGTGCCAGCAGCCAGACAGGTACTTACGAGCAGTACTTC.

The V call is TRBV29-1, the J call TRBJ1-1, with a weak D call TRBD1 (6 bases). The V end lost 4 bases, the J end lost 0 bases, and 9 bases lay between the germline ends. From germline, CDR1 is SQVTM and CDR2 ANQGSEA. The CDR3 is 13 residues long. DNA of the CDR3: TGCAGCGTTGTGGGGGGGCTGAACACTGAAGCTTTCTTT. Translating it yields CSVVGGLNTEAFF.

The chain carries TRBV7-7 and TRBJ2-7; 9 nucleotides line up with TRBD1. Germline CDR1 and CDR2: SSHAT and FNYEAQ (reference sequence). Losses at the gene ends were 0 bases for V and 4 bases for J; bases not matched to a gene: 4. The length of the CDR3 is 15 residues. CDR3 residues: CASSLALGQGYEQYF. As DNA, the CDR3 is TGTGCCAGCAGCTTAGCGCTGGGACAGGGTTACGAGCAGTACTTC.

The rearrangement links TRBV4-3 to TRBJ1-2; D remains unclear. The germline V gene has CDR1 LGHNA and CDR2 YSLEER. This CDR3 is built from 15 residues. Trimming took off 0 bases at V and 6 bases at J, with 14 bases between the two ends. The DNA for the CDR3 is TGCGCCAGCAGCCAAGATCTAGTATGGACCGATGGCTACACCTTC. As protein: CASSQDLVWTDGYTF.

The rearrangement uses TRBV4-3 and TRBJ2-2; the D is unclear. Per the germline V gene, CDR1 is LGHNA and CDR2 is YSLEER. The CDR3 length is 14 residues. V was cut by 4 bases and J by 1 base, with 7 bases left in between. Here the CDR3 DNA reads TGCGCCAGCAGCCTGGACCTGAACACCGGGGAGCTGTTTTTT. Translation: CASSLDLNTGELFF.

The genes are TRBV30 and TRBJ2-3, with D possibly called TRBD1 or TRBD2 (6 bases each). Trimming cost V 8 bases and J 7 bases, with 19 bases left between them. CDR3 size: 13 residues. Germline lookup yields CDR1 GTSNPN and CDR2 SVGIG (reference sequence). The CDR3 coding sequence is TGTGCCCAAACTAGCAGGGGCGGTCATACGCAGTATTTT. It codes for CAQTSRGGHTQYF. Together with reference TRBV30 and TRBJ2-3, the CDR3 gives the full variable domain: SQTIHQWPATLVQPVGSPLSLECTVEGTSNPNLYWYRQAAGRGLQLLFYSVGIGQISSEVPQNLSASRPQDRQFILSSKKLLLSDSGFYLCAQTSRGGHTQYFGPGTRLTVL.